The clone carrying this T cell receptor (beta chain) was counted between two and nine times. How the authors handled the data: Nucleated cell counts were estimated from reference gene primer amplification. The method was immunoSEQ multiplex PCR; TCRdb's version includes in-frame clones alone and lacks a portion of them. That table is the source of V, J and clone size, and D and trimming were worked out from the DNA. Among roughly 250,000 clones listed, 70% to 90% were seen once. In germline, CDR1 is KGHSH, CDR2 LQKENI. CDR3 length equals 17 residues. V shed 3 bases and J 4 bases; nucleotides not matched to a gene: 13. The data were taken from a study of blood T cell repertoires in COVID-19. The wider study: PBMCs, B-cell-depleted T cells, or T cells were the source of the cDNA or gDNA that made up the material.

What was sequenced was peripheral blood. This receptor was obtained from a woman aged 55-69 years with active or convalescent COVID-19. V is TRBV18 and J is TRBJ2-7; 9 nucleotides align to TRBD1. CDR3 sequence (DNA): TGTGCCAGCTCACCGAACCCCGGTGGGACAGGGCATTACGAGCAGTACTTC. Its protein is CASSPNPGGTGHYEQYF.